These T cell receptor beta chains were read from a single sample in a study of blood T cell repertoires in COVID-19. Measured with immunoSEQ multiplex PCR; TCRdb has only the in-frame clones, and not every one. The data hold about 230,000 clones, with about 90% observed a single time. Sequencing input: PBMCs or T cells enriched from blood (not recorded which). Every receptor here comes from a woman in her forties or fifties in a cohort exposed to, infected with or recovered from COVID-19 (not recorded which). Each CDR3 is given without its conserved first and last residue. Each record gives: V gene, clone size, CDR3 length, J gene, CDR3 protein. Clone size is stated in some rows and not others, as once, few, many or a class when expanded.

V gene: TRBV30
clone size: few
CDR3 length: 11
J gene: TRBJ1-2
CDR3 protein: AWSRDRPYGYT

V gene: TRBV5-1
clone size: NA
CDR3 length: 13
J gene: TRBJ2-1
CDR3 protein: ASSLGGAGYNEQF

V gene: TRBV19
clone size: NA
CDR3 length: 16
J gene: TRBJ1-3
CDR3 protein: ASSIWDRGRLAGNTIY

V gene: TRBV12-3/TRBV12-4
clone size: NA
CDR3 length: 11
J gene: TRBJ1-2
CDR3 protein: ASSLASSYGYT

V gene: TRBV6-6
clone size: NA
CDR3 length: 15
J gene: TRBJ1-3
CDR3 protein: ASSPLGQGNSGNTIY

V gene: TRBV7-2
clone size: NA
CDR3 length: 12
J gene: TRBJ2-7
CDR3 protein: ASSSPMTRREQY

V gene: TRBV11-2
clone size: once
CDR3 length: 13
J gene: TRBJ1-2
CDR3 protein: ASSHTFRGHGGYT

V gene: TRBV27
clone size: NA
CDR3 length: 14
J gene: TRBJ2-1
CDR3 protein: ASSTRGLHPYNEQF

V gene: TRBV28
clone size: NA
CDR3 length: 15
J gene: TRBJ1-2
CDR3 protein: ASSFSRWDRPHYGYT

V gene: TRBV24-1
clone size: NA
CDR3 length: 11
J gene: TRBJ1-5
CDR3 protein: ATSQGTEEPQH

V gene: TRBV5-1
clone size: NA
CDR3 length: 14
J gene: TRBJ2-3
CDR3 protein: ASSLGWAGGSDTQY

V gene: TRBV7-9
clone size: once
CDR3 length: 13
J gene: TRBJ2-7
CDR3 protein: ASSFGGTDYYEQY

V gene: TRBV3-1/TRBV3-2
clone size: NA
CDR3 length: 13
J gene: TRBJ1-2
CDR3 protein: ASSQGPLGGYGYT

V gene: TRBV7-8
clone size: NA
CDR3 length: 14
J gene: TRBJ1-5
CDR3 protein: ASSLAAVQSNQPQH

V gene: TRBV19
clone size: NA
CDR3 length: 14
J gene: TRBJ1-2
CDR3 protein: ASSIGTGFSGYGYT

V gene: TRBV9
clone size: NA
CDR3 length: 12
J gene: TRBJ2-2
CDR3 protein: ASSTRQAPEGLF

V gene: TRBV9
clone size: NA
CDR3 length: 13
J gene: TRBJ1-4
CDR3 protein: ASSVETGLGEKLF

V gene: TRBV7-3
clone size: NA
CDR3 length: 11
J gene: TRBJ2-5
CDR3 protein: ASSLNRQETQY

V gene: TRBV20-1
clone size: once
CDR3 length: 15
J gene: TRBJ2-1
CDR3 protein: SASNPLGRGTYNEQF

V gene: TRBV4-3
clone size: NA
CDR3 length: 13
J gene: TRBJ1-1
CDR3 protein: ASSQGVQGTTEAF

V gene: TRBV7-6
clone size: NA
CDR3 length: 13
J gene: TRBJ1-4
CDR3 protein: ASSLEQATNEKLF

V gene: TRBV5-5
clone size: NA
CDR3 length: 13
J gene: TRBJ1-2
CDR3 protein: ASSRSGSLNYGYT

V gene: TRBV7-9
clone size: NA
CDR3 length: 12
J gene: TRBJ1-2
CDR3 protein: ASSYTGVGYGYT

V gene: TRBV7-9
clone size: NA
CDR3 length: 14
J gene: TRBJ2-1
CDR3 protein: ASGTGGTGSYNEQF

V gene: TRBV16
clone size: NA
CDR3 length: 12
J gene: TRBJ2-7
CDR3 protein: ASSQSGQIYEQY

V gene: TRBV29-1
clone size: NA
CDR3 length: 12
J gene: TRBJ2-3
CDR3 protein: SVESGGGTDTQY

V gene: TRBV15
clone size: NA
CDR3 length: 14
J gene: TRBJ2-2
CDR3 protein: ATGGASGSYTGELF

V gene: TRBV5-1
clone size: NA
CDR3 length: 12
J gene: TRBJ1-2
CDR3 protein: ASTGSQGDYGYT

V gene: TRBV11-2
clone size: NA
CDR3 length: 12
J gene: TRBJ1-6
CDR3 protein: ASSLIRSDSPLH

V gene: TRBV27
clone size: NA
CDR3 length: 13
J gene: TRBJ2-7
CDR3 protein: ASSGDRGRPYEQY

V gene: TRBV6-1
clone size: few
CDR3 length: 11
J gene: TRBJ1-5
CDR3 protein: ASSDREQGPQH

V gene: TRBV13
clone size: NA
CDR3 length: 12
J gene: TRBJ1-6
CDR3 protein: ASSLTGGYSPLH

V gene: TRBV19
clone size: NA
CDR3 length: 11
J gene: TRBJ1-2
CDR3 protein: ASRGRGVHGYT

V gene: TRBV7-7
clone size: NA
CDR3 length: 13
J gene: TRBJ2-7
CDR3 protein: ASSPRLSGPYEQY

V gene: TRBV5-6
clone size: NA
CDR3 length: 9
J gene: TRBJ1-2
CDR3 protein: ASSLASGYT

V gene: TRBV19
clone size: NA
CDR3 length: 10
J gene: TRBJ1-2
CDR3 protein: ASSQGDYGYT

V gene: TRBV29-1
clone size: NA
CDR3 length: 11
J gene: TRBJ1-5
CDR3 protein: SVEGGRNQPQH

V gene: TRBV11-2
clone size: NA
CDR3 length: 13
J gene: TRBJ2-3
CDR3 protein: ASSLDWGPTDTQY

V gene: TRBV4-3
clone size: NA
CDR3 length: 18
J gene: TRBJ2-5
CDR3 protein: ASSQGLAGALARKKETQY

V gene: TRBV5-4
clone size: NA
CDR3 length: 12
J gene: TRBJ1-2
CDR3 protein: ASSRSTDNYGYT

V gene: TRBV6-5
clone size: NA
CDR3 length: 13
J gene: TRBJ1-2
CDR3 protein: ASSPWPTGKAGYT

V gene: TRBV18
clone size: NA
CDR3 length: 12
J gene: TRBJ2-3
CDR3 protein: ASTRSTSTDTQY

V gene: TRBV10-3
clone size: once
CDR3 length: 11
J gene: TRBJ2-7
CDR3 protein: AIRGTDSYEQY

V gene: TRBV23-1
clone size: NA
CDR3 length: 15
J gene: TRBJ1-6
CDR3 protein: ASSQEGESSYNSPLH

V gene: TRBV7-2
clone size: NA
CDR3 length: 15
J gene: TRBJ1-5
CDR3 protein: ASSLVVTGDGHQPQH